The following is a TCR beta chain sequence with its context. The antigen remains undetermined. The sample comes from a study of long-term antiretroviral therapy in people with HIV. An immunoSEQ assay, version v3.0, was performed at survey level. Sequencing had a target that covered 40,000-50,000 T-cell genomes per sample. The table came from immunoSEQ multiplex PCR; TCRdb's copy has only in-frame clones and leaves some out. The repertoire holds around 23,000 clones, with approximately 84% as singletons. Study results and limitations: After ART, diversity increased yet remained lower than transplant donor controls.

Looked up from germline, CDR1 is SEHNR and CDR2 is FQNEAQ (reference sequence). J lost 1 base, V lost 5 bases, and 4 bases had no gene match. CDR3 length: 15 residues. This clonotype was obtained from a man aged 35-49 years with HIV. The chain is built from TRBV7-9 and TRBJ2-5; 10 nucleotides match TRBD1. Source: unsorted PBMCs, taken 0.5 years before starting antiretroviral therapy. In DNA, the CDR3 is TGTGCCAGCAGCGCAAGGGACAGGGGCCAAGAGACCCAGTACTTC. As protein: CASSARDRGQETQYF.